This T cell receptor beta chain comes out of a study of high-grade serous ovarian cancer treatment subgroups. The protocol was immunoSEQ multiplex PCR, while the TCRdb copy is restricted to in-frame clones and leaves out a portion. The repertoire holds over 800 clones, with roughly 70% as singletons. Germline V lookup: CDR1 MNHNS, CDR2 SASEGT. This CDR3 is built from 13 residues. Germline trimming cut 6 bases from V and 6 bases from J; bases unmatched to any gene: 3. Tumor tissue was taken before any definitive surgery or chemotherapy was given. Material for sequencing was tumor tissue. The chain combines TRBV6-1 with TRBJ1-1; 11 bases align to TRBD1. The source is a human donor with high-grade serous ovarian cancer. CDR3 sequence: CASSADRGPEAFF. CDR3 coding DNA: TGTGCCAGCAGCGCGGACAGGGGGCCTGAAGCTTTCTTT.